This T cell receptor (beta chain) stems from a study of human T cells and chemical hapten exposure. Study-wide findings and caveats: Relative to controls, expanded TCRs formed significantly more large CDR3 similarity clusters.

This CDR3 spans 14 amino acids. V gave up 5 bases and J gave up 5 bases; unmatched junction bases: 5. CDR1 LGHDT and CDR2 YNNKEL come from the germline V gene (reference sequence). Time point given: patch test 3, about 24 weeks after DPC sensitization. Treatment defined: therapeutic diphenylcyclopropenone sensitization with weekly scalp DPC. TCRdb passed the RACE reads through MiXCR, listing each CDR3 protein once. This sample has 210,000 or so distinct CDR3 sequences, with about 22% found just once. In regard to this clonotype: Its antigen is unidentified.

The source of this sequence is a woman between 35 and 50 years old with alopecia areata. Some clones in this sample may be carry-over from other donors' samples. Sequenced material: whole blood, taken in connection with sensitization to the hapten diphenylcyclopropenone (DPC). The chain uses TRBV3-1 and TRBJ2-3; 9 bases match TRBD2. This chain's CDR3 is CASSSWTSEDTQYF. DNA for the CDR3: TGTGCCAGCAGCTCCTGGACTAGCGAAGATACGCAGTATTTT.